This TCR beta chain originates from a study of cytomegalovirus exposure and HLA in healthy donors. Study summary: The 90 to 150 validation repertoires, a later analysis reported, used the same platform as the approximately 730 repertoires from the first cohort.

As concerns this clone: Its antigen is undetermined.

CDR1 KGHSH and CDR2 LQKENI come from the germline V gene. Trimming removed 2 bases from V and 7 bases from J, with 9 bases in between. The CDR3 length is 12 residues. Study-wide results and caveats: The study recorded over 150 TCR beta chains that were cytomegalovirus-associated. Rare sequences made up most TCRs, while some public TCRs were found in many donors. The authors confirmed in vitro that a few CMV-associated chains were specific for CMV antigens.

Method: immunoSEQ multiplex PCR; TCRdb's copy keeps in-frame clones and lacks some. Here the sample spans roughly 57,000 clones, approximately 93% being singletons. The TCR was taken from a woman between 18 and 29 years old in good health and CMV-seropositive. V gene TRBV18 combines with J gene TRBJ2-7; no clear D. The specimen sequenced was PBMCs. CDR3 amino acids: CASSPYPEEQYF. The CDR3, as DNA: TGTGCCAGCTCACCATACCCGGAGGAGCAGTACTTC. The entire variable domain, with the rest obtained from reference TRBV18 and TRBJ2-7, is as follows: NAGVMQNPRHLVRRRGQEARLRCSPMKGHSHVYWYRQLPEEGLKFMVYLQKENIIDESGMPKERFSAEFPKEGPSILRIQQVVRGDSAAYFCASSPYPEEQYFGPGTRLTVT.